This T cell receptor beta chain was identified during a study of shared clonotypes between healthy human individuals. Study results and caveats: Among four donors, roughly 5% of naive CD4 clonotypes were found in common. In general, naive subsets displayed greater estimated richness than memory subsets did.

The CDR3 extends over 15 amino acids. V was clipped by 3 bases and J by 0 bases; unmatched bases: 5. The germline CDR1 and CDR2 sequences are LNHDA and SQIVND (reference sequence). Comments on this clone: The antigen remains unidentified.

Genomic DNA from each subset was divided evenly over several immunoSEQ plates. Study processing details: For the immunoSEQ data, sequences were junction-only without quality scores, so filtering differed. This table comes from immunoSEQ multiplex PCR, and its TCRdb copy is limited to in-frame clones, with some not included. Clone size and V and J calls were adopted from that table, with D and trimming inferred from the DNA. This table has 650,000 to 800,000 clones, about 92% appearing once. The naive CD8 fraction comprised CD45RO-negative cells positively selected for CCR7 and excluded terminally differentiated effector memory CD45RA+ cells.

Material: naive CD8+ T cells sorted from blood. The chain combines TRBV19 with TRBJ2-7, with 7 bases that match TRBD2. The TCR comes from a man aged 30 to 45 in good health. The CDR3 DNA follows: TGTGCCAGTAGTATTAGGGAGGGAGGCTCCTACGAGCAGTACTTC. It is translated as CASSIREGGSYEQYF.